This T cell receptor (beta chain) was recorded in a study of blood T cells in healthy people across ages. A second about 6 to 12 cycle PCR used barcoded and J-beta primers. Each CDR3 protein is one row after TCRdb ran MiXCR on the 5' RACE reads. The sample lists more than 650,000 distinct CDR3 sequences; around 25% were seen once. This CDR3 has 17 amino acids. V dropped 5 bases and J dropped 2; count of bases not matched to a gene: 10. Germline CDR1 SGHAT, CDR2 FQNNGV. Points from the study as a whole: Donor CMV status, an unknown factor, possibly confounded changes in expanded clonotypes. The study regarded diversity estimates from one million T cells as underestimates.

In this sample, this clonotype turned up a few times. Its target is unknown. These sequences were also reported in another study, on T cells of mothers and their children.

The chain joins TRBV11-2 to TRBJ2-2, with 8 nucleotides matching TRBD1. The sequence was obtained from a boy younger than 18 in good health. The sequenced sample was blood. The CDR3 spells CASSLPRTGPNTGELFF. The CDR3 DNA reads as TGTGCCAGCAGCCTCCCCCGGACAGGGCCTAACACCGGGGAGCTGTTTTTT.